In its sample, the clone carrying this T cell receptor (beta chain) was seen many times. The antigen is unknown. Original processing methods: In papillary thyroid cancer, a distant-metastasis classifier was built using CDR3 differences across clinicopathological groups. With MiXCR, TCRdb called clones anew from the PCR reads. The V and J calls and clone size are TCRdb's, not the authors'. The sample carries some 20,000 clones, 9.5% to 13% recorded once. The data derive from a study of metastatic and nonmetastatic thyroid tumors. Study in general: It was across blood and tumor or nodule tissue from malignant and benign thyroid patients that repertoires were compared.

Treatment of any kind had been given to no patient before thyroid surgery. Study-level results: Significantly greater TCR beta diversity was reportedly found in malignant thyroid tumors than in benign nodules (in blood and tumor).

J lost 4 bases, V lost 3 bases, and 8 bases had no gene match. Germline V gives CDR1 SGHNT, CDR2 YYREEE (reference sequence). There are 16 residues in the CDR3. The sequence was obtained from a female donor with papillary thyroid cancer or a benign thyroid nodule (not recorded which). Some clones in this sample may be carry-over from other donors' samples. This chain links TRBV5-4 with TRBJ1-4, with TRBD1 matching 8 bases. Material for sequencing was blood. In DNA, the CDR3 is TGTGCCAGCAGCTCGGGACAGGAGCTTGGTAATGAAAAACTGTTTTTT. Amino acids: CASSSGQELGNEKLFF.